The clone carrying this T cell receptor beta chain was seen only once. Its antigen is unknown. These data are taken from a study of cytotoxic CD8 clonotypes in ibrutinib-treated CLL. Study-wide context: The subjects consisted of about eleven relapsed/refractory and around 15 treatment-naive individuals, with about 17 IGHV unmutated. Study-wide results and caveats: Shared public clonotypes were rare, and on treatment they either got smaller or stayed the same.

Germline CDR1 is MGHRA and CDR2 is YSYEKL. This CDR3 is 16 amino acids long. V was clipped by 2 bases and J by 5 bases, with 16 bases between them. Repertoires were generated with immunoSEQ multiplex PCR, while TCRdb's copy carries only in-frame clones and drops some. Of 80,000 to 95,000 clones in the sample, roughly 77% were seen once. This chain links TRBV4-1 with TRBJ2-1; D possibly corresponds to TRBD2 (6 bases). Specimen: PBMCs, collected after 12 months of ibrutinib treatment. The clonotype comes from a human donor with chronic lymphocytic leukemia. The CDR3 DNA reads as TGCGCCAGCAGCCAACCCCCCGGGGGAGCGGACAATGAGCAGTTCTTC. It translates to CASSQPPGGADNEQFF.